Listed here is a single T cell receptor beta chain. What this receptor recognizes is not known. It has no much larger one-base neighbor in the sample; base qualities were not kept. CD8 naive samples were obtained by positive selection for CCR7 among CD45RO-negative cells, yielding a CD45RA+CCR7+ population from which TemRA cells were excluded. Donors were healthy HIV-negative adults with no recently reported acute infections or vaccinations. Only Caucasian adults living in Nashville, Tennessee, USA were represented among the donors. After blood collection by leukapheresis, PBMCs were isolated using Ficoll-Histopaque density gradient centrifugation and then cryopreserved in the vapor phase of liquid nitrogen. Analytical flow cytometry was used to check the purity and quantity of every magnetically sorted T cell population. From each sorted fraction, genomic DNA was isolated and quantified by UV absorbance on a Nanodrop 2000c.

The sample is drawn from a study of shared clonotypes between healthy human individuals (TCRdb year 2020). With regard to the full study: The cohort comprised a couple of women and a few men aged 18 to 49 years. For each donor, CD4 naive and CD4 memory were each run on three plates, CD8 naive on two plates, and CD8 memory on one plate. To estimate repertoire size and how much clonotypes are shared between individuals, the study performed deep sequencing of blood TCR repertoires from a few healthy adults. To increase sequencing depth and limit assay-specific biases, TCR repertoire library preparation and sequencing were carried out by different laboratories using diverse techniques. Leukapheresis yielded between about 0.94 and 10 billion PBMCs per donor.

Using the deep immunoSEQ assay, TCR CDR3 regions were amplified from genomic DNA by multiplex PCR. For each cell subset, the extracted genomic DNA was distributed evenly across all wells of several immunoSEQ 96-well plates, and each plate served as one replicate. For sorted subsets, about 220 ng of genomic DNA, equivalent to some 30,000 T cell genomes, went into each replicate PCR. The purified libraries were quantified using a Qubit 3.0 fluorometer, sized with a Bioanalyzer 2100, and then quantified again using the KAPA Library Quantification kit. Every immunoSEQ 96-well plate was sequenced on a separate single-read 150-cycle Illumina NextSeq 550 flow cell. In the source study's methods: Because the immunoSEQ output included only junctional sequences and no quality scores, the filtering could not be the same as the filtering used for full-length reads. To assign V/J genes and CDR3, sequences were annotated against IMGT germline references using PyIR, a Python wrapper for IgBLAST v1.9. Reads were filtered out if the reads had weak V/J assignments (E-value above 1e-6), no CDR3, stop codons, out-of-frame junctions, or ambiguous translated residues. V3J clonotypes were defined as sequences sharing the same inferred V gene, J gene, and CDR3 amino acid sequence. To compute the percentage overlap between repertoires, the number of shared unique clonotypes was divided by the size of the smaller repertoire. Richness of each repertoire was evaluated using RTK rarefaction, the Chao1 estimator, and Recon v2.1 estimates of unobserved clonotypes. OLGA was used to compute generation probabilities for all TCRbeta clonotypes that the gDNA method yielded from a handful of donors. The table was pulled from immuneACCESS by TCRdb, which kept in-frame rearrangements only. Such tables lose some clones; where checked, under half of the loss comes from unresolved V genes, and the rest has no known cause. That table furnishes V, J and clone size, whereas the DNA furnished D and trimming. For this sample the table gives approximately 720,000 clones, of which just over 90% were detected only once. More than 20% of the sample comes from the top ten.

The full study reports these points: Compared with non-shared clonotypes, clonotypes shared by all four sorted-subset donors had higher generation probabilities. The genetic and exposure-history diversity represented was limited by the small number of donors. Sampling was limited to blood, and TCR repertoires in tissue likely differ from TCR repertoires in blood. Based on pairwise subsampling, the degree of clonotype sharing among donors was expected to be affected by sequencing depth. Naive subsets generally had larger estimated clonotype richness than memory subsets. Incomplete sequencing was indicated by rarefaction of sorted-subset datasets, despite the large sequencing depth. About 5% of naive CD4, roughly 3.6% of naive CD8, 2.3% of memory CD4, and approximately 0.39% of memory CD8 clonotypes were shared across a few donors.

The clonotype was recovered from a man aged 25-40 years in good health. Sequenced material: naive CD8+ T cells sorted from blood. Taken with the paper, the label for cell subset or site translates to: CD45RA+CCR7+.

CDR3 reads: CASSPGQGPFNEKLFF. The DNA is TGTGCCAGCAGCCCGGGACAAGGTCCTTTTAATGAAAAACTGTTTTTT. The rearrangement joined TRBV28 to TRBJ1-4, and perhaps TRBD1 as D gene, on 6 matching bases. The CDR3, from cysteine to phenylalanine, totals 16 residues. The kept DNA is CDR3 alone, 48 bases in frame from the first base. V and J lose 6 bases and 4 bases, and a span of 18 bases separates them. The germline V gene sets CDR1 to MDHEN and CDR2 to SYDVKM.